The 32 T cell receptor beta chains listed next were all sequenced from one sample in a study of blood T cell repertoires in COVID-19. TCRdb's table, derived via immunoSEQ multiplex PCR, lists solely in-frame clones and lacks some. The sample carries 120,000 to 150,000 clones, 86% recorded once. The sequencing input was peripheral blood. The receptors here all came from a woman aged 55-69 years with acute or convalescent COVID-19.

The rearrangement links TRBV5-1 to TRBJ1-4; 12 nucleotides match TRBD1. Germline lookup yields CDR1 SGHRS and CDR2 YFSETQ. The CDR3 is 20 residues long. Trimming took 4 bases from V and 0 from J; bases not matched to a gene: 13. Here the CDR3 reads CASSKRDRGLFTATNEKLFF. CDR3 coding DNA: TGCGCCAGCAGCAAGAGGGACAGGGGGCTTTTCACGGCAACTAATGAAAAACTGTTTTTT.

The rearrangement links TRBV18 to TRBJ2-2; D possibly corresponds to TRBD1 (6 bases). The ends were cut back, 5 bases at V and 1 base at J, with 17 bases in the middle. The CDR3 totals 17 residues. Germline V lookup: CDR1 KGHSH, CDR2 LQKENI. The CDR3 coding sequence is TGTGCCAGCTCATCAATAAACCCGGGACAGAACACCGGGGAGCTGTTTTTT. As protein: CASSSINPGQNTGELFF.

The chain couples TRBV24-1 to TRBJ2-3; 8 bases agree with TRBD2. V trimming: 9 bases; J trimming: 0 bases; junction bases outside the gene matches: 1. Germline V CDR1 and CDR2: KGHDR, SFDVKD. CDR3 length equals 13 residues. The CDR3: CATSSGSTDTQYF. CDR3 nucleotides: TGTGCCACCTCTAGCGGGAGCACAGATACGCAGTATTTT.

This chain joins TRBV21-1 and TRBJ2-1; TRBD2 is the table's D call and was not checked against the DNA. TRBV21-1 has pseudogene status. This CDR3 contains 14 residues. The CDR3 DNA reads as TGTGCCAGCAGCAGCGGGGGGGCCAACAATGAGCAGTTCTTC. Translated: CASSSGGANNEQFF.

This clone was seen once. V and J are TRBV7-9 and TRBJ2-7, with D possibly TRBD1 on 6 matching bases. Trimming took off 9 bases at V and 0 bases at J, with 12 bases between the two ends. CDR3 length: 13 residues. The germline CDR1 and CDR2 sequences are SEHNR and FQNEAQ (reference sequence). CDR3 sequence reads: CASEGQSSYEQYF. The CDR3 nucleotides are TGTGCCAGTGAAGGACAGAGCTCCTACGAGCAGTACTTC.

The rearrangement joins TRBV5-6 to TRBJ1-3; maybe TRBD1 (5 bases). V lost 5 bases and J lost 0, with 12 bases in between. CDR1 SGHDT and CDR2 YYEEEE come from the germline V gene. The CDR3 sequence is 15 residues long. CDR3 DNA sequence: TGTGCCAGCAGGATAGGGGCGCTCTCTGGAAACACCATATATTTT. Translation: CASRIGALSGNTIYF.

This clone was recorded only once. J is TRBJ2-7 and V is TRBV13; 10 nucleotides agree with TRBD1. This CDR3 region has 15 residues. V gave up 1 base and J gave up 6 bases; unmatched junction bases: 6. Germline CDR1 reads PRHDT; CDR2 reads FYEKMQ (reference sequence). The DNA of the CDR3 is TGTGCCAGCAGCTTAGTCAGGACAGGGGGTTTCGAGCAGTACTTC. Its translation: CASSLVRTGGFEQYF.

The chain joins TRBV28 to TRBJ1-6; D not resolved. The ends were cut back, 3 bases at V and 7 bases at J, with 4 bases in the middle. CDR1 is MDHEN and CDR2 is SYDVKM in the germline V gene. The CDR3 is made up of 12 amino acids. CDR3 protein: CASSFANSPLHF. Here the CDR3 DNA reads TGTGCCAGCAGTTTCGCGAATTCACCCCTCCACTTT.

The gene calls are TRBV7-8 and TRBJ2-7; 8 positions match TRBD1. The CDR3 sequence is 11 residues long. Germline CDR1 reads SGHVS; CDR2 reads FQNEAQ. The trim removed 5 bases at V and 13 bases at J, leaving 7 bases unmatched. DNA of the CDR3: TGTGCCAGCAGCCAACGGGACAGGCCATACTTC. Translated, it gives CASSQRDRPYF.

The chain links TRBV7-6 to TRBJ1-1; D gene uncertain. The CDR3 extends over 14 amino acids. V was clipped by 3 bases and J by 0 bases, with 8 bases between them. CDR1 is SGHVS and CDR2 is FNYEAQ in the germline V gene. For the CDR3, the DNA is TGTGCCAGCAGCTTGGCAGGATTGAACACTGAAGCTTTCTTT. The encoded protein is CASSLAGLNTEAFF.

The V gene is TRBV15, the J gene TRBJ1-3; tentative D call: TRBD1 (5 bases). CDR1 is LNHNV and CDR2 is YYDKDF in the germline V gene (reference sequence). The CDR3 totals 14 residues. Trimming shortened V by 3 bases and J by 0 bases, and 6 bases separated the two germline ends. This CDR3 reads CATSRDISGNTIYF. The CDR3 region has the DNA TGTGCCACCAGCAGGGACATCTCTGGAAACACCATATATTTT. Looking up the rest from reference TRBV15 and TRBJ1-3 gives the full variable domain: DAMVIQNPRYQVTQFGKPVTLSCSQTLNHNVMYWYQQKSSQAPKLLFHYYDKDFNNEADTPDNFQSRRPNTSFCFLDIRSPGLGDTAMYLCATSRDISGNTIYFGEGSWLTVV.

This rearrangement joins TRBV7-8 to TRBJ2-7; 10 nucleotides agree with TRBD2. The V and J ends lost 1 base and 3 bases, in that order; junction bases with no gene match: 6. In germline, CDR1 is SGHVS, CDR2 FQNEAQ. The CDR3 contains 16 residues. The CDR3 protein is CASSLGVAGGRYEQYF. The CDR3 coding sequence is TGTGCCAGCAGCTTAGGCGTAGCGGGGGGCCGCTACGAGCAGTACTTC.

This chain joins TRBV27 and TRBJ1-2; D call uncertain. Trimming took 6 bases from V and 7 from J, leaving 24 bases between them. The CDR3 is 16 residues long. CDR1 MNHEY and CDR2 SMNVEV come from the germline V gene (reference sequence). CDR3 bases: TGTGCCAGCAGCCTAAGGGTGGACGGCGGGGTATTTGGCTACACCTTC. This encodes CASSLRVDGGVFGYTF.

The V call is TRBV6-6, the J call TRBJ1-1; D is ambiguous. The germline CDR1 and CDR2 sequences are MNHNY and SVGAGI (reference sequence). Trimming removed 6 bases from V and 11 bases from J, with 10 bases in between. This CDR3 is 10 amino acids long. The DNA of the CDR3 is TGTGCCAGCAGGACTGACCGGGCTTTCTTT. Translated: CASRTDRAFF.

The chain is built from TRBV5-1 and TRBJ2-3, with 8 bases lining up with TRBD2. Losses at the gene ends were 2 bases for V and 4 bases for J; bases not matched to a gene: 12. Germline-derived CDR1 and CDR2 are SGHRS and YFSETQ. This CDR3 is built from 17 residues. The chain's CDR3 is CASSFGIVAGSPDTQYF. The CDR3 DNA sequence: TGCGCCAGCAGCTTCGGAATCGTAGCGGGGAGCCCAGATACGCAGTATTTT.

The chain combines TRBV27 with TRBJ2-1; weak D call: TRBD2 (6 bases). Germline CDR1 reads MNHEY; CDR2 reads SMNVEV (reference sequence). The V end lost 8 bases, the J end lost 10 bases, and 24 bases lay between the germline ends. This CDR3 spans 15 amino acids. The DNA for the CDR3 is TGTGCCAGCGCCCCTATCGGGGGACGGGGTCTAGAGCAGTTCTTC. This gives the protein CASAPIGGRGLEQFF.

The genes are TRBV3-1 (or the pseudogene TRBV3-2) and TRBJ2-1, with 9 positions matching TRBD2. Trimming took 6 bases from V and 5 from J; bases not matched to a gene: 5. The CDR3 consists of 14 residues. Germline values: CDR1 LGHDT, CDR2 YNNKEL (reference sequence). The CDR3, as DNA: TGTGCCAGCAGTGCTAGCGGGGTTCACAATGAGCAGTTCTTC. Encoded protein: CASSASGVHNEQFF.

The V call is TRBV12-3 or TRBV12-4, the J call TRBJ1-2; D may be TRBD1 (5 bases). This CDR3 is 12 amino acids long. V dropped 4 bases and J dropped 14 bases, with 17 bases sitting between them. CDR3 sequence reads: CASSSARGGKTF. Written as DNA, the CDR3 is TGTGCCAGCAGTTCCGCTCGGGGGGGAAAAACCTTC.

The rearrangement links TRBV29-1 to TRBJ2-2; 8 bases line up with TRBD1. V lost 3 bases, J lost 3 bases, and 6 bases stayed unmatched. The CDR3 spans 15 residues. Per germline, CDR1 SQVTM and CDR2 ANQGSEA. CDR3 DNA sequence: TGCAGCGTTGAGAGGCCAGGGGGCTACACCGGGGAGCTGTTTTTT. Encoded protein: CSVERPGGYTGELFF.

The chain employs TRBV9 and TRBJ2-2; 9 bases agree with TRBD2. Germline CDR1 and CDR2: SGDLS and YYNGEE. The CDR3 is 16 amino acids. V was clipped by 1 base and J by 7 bases; unmatched bases: 8. CDR3 residues: CASSVIASGVGGELFF. In nucleotides, the CDR3 is TGTGCCAGCAGCGTAATCGCTAGCGGGGTAGGCGGGGAGCTGTTTTTT.

The chain uses TRBV30 and TRBJ1-5; maybe TRBD1 (5 bases). The CDR3 contains 16 residues. Per the germline V gene, CDR1 is GTSNPN and CDR2 is SVGIG (reference sequence). V was cut by 4 bases and J by 6 bases, with 22 bases left in between. The DNA for the CDR3 is TGTGCCTGGACCCCCATGGGGGGTAAGGGAGGTCAGCCCCAGCATTTT. Encoded protein: CAWTPMGGKGGQPQHF.

V and J are TRBV19 and TRBJ1-1; TRBD1 aligns across 8 bases. The germline V gene has CDR1 LNHDA and CDR2 SQIVND (reference sequence). The trim removed 7 bases at V and 11 bases at J, leaving 18 bases unmatched. The CDR3 consists of 15 residues. In DNA form, the CDR3 reads TGTGCCAGTACCCACCTCCCCGGGACAGGTGTTTACGCTTTCTTT. Translation gives CASTHLPGTGVYAFF. Full variable domain (missing parts from reference TRBV19 and TRBJ1-1): DGGITQSPKYLFRKEGQNVTLSCEQNLNHDAMYWYRQDPGQGLRLIYYSQIVNDFQKGDIAEGYSVSREKKESFPLTVTSAQKNPTAFYLCASTHLPGTGVYAFFGQGTRLTVV.

The rearrangement uses TRBV12-5 and TRBJ1-5; 7 bases fit TRBD1. Trimming took 5 bases from V and 5 from J; bases not matched to a gene: 6. This CDR3 is 14 amino acids long. Germline lookup yields CDR1 LGHNT and CDR2 FRNRAP. For the CDR3, the DNA is TGTGCTAGTGGTCCGGGGACAGCCGATCAGCCCCAGCATTTT. This encodes CASGPGTADQPQHF.

The V gene is TRBV3-1 (or the pseudogene TRBV3-2), the J gene TRBJ2-1, with D perhaps matching TRBD2 (7 bases). Germline CDR1 and CDR2: LGHDT and YNNKEL (reference sequence). The CDR3 sequence is 16 residues long. Trimming stripped 4 bases from V and 6 bases from J, with 19 bases between. The CDR3 reads CASSPRYEGGSNEQFF. Here the CDR3 DNA reads TGTGCCAGCAGCCCGAGGTATGAGGGGGGGTCCAATGAGCAGTTCTTC.

This clone was seen a handful of times. The chain recombines TRBV7-9 with TRBJ1-2, with D uncertain. The ends were cut back, 5 bases at V and 4 bases at J, with 14 bases in the middle. The CDR3 has 14 residues. Germline V gene sequence: CDR1 SEHNR, CDR2 FQNEAQ (reference sequence). The CDR3 sequence: CASSPTEFFYGYTF. CDR3 DNA sequence: TGTGCCAGCAGCCCTACAGAGTTCTTCTATGGCTACACCTTC.

The chain has TRBV7-9 and TRBJ1-5; D remains ambiguous. In germline, CDR1 is SEHNR, CDR2 FQNEAQ (reference sequence). V was pared by 3 bases and J by 7 bases, with 10 bases between. The CDR3 length is 13 residues. Here the CDR3 DNA reads TGTGCCAGCAGCTTGTCGGCTAGCCAGCCCCAGCATTTT. Translated: CASSLSASQPQHF.

The V call is TRBV24-1, the J call TRBJ2-1; 9 positions match TRBD2. This CDR3 contains 14 residues. Germline CDR1 KGHDR, CDR2 SFDVKD. The J segment lost 2 bases and the V segment lost 10 bases, leaving 5 bases of the junction unmatched. The CDR3 sequence is CATRSGGTYNEQFF. Written as DNA, the CDR3 is TGTGCCACTAGAAGCGGGGGGACCTACAATGAGCAGTTCTTC.

This chain uses TRBV6-5 with TRBJ2-1; D may be TRBD1 (5 bases). The CDR3 extends over 15 amino acids. Germline values: CDR1 MNHEY, CDR2 SVGAGI. The germline V and J ends were trimmed by 3 bases and 5 bases, with 14 bases remaining between them. This CDR3 reads CASSYLGDWDNEQFF. Written as DNA, the CDR3 is TGTGCCAGCAGTTATCTAGGGGATTGGGACAATGAGCAGTTCTTC.

V gene TRBV5-6 combines with J gene TRBJ1-2, with 9 bases aligning to TRBD1. Germline CDR1 reads SGHDT; CDR2 reads YYEEEE. This CDR3 spans 14 amino acids. V lost 4 bases, J lost 5 bases, and 6 bases stayed unmatched. The DNA of the CDR3 is TGTGCCAGCAGCCTACGACAGGGGGGTTATGGCTACACCTTC. This translates into CASSLRQGGYGYTF.

The CDR3 protein is CASRTGGTYGYTF. The CDR3 DNA sequence: TGTGCCAGCCGGACAGGGGGAACCTATGGCTACACCTTC. This sequence joins TRBV12-3 or TRBV12-4 and TRBJ1-2; TRBD1 aligns across 10 bases. Trimming took 8 bases from V and 4 from J; bases not matched to a gene: 4. The CDR3 totals 13 residues.

In nucleotides, the CDR3 is TGTGCCAGCAGTCTATTAGCGGGGGGATACGAGCAGTACTTC. Its protein product is CASSLLAGGYEQYF. The chain recombines TRBV27 with TRBJ2-7, with 10 bases matching TRBD2. Trimming removed 5 bases from V and 4 bases from J; junction bases left unmatched: 5. The CDR3 spans 14 residues. Germline lookup yields CDR1 MNHEY and CDR2 SMNVEV (reference sequence).

There are a few counts of this clone. The rearrangement uses TRBV10-2 and TRBJ1-2, with a weak D call TRBD1 (6 bases). Germline loops: CDR1 WSHSY, CDR2 SAAADI. The CDR3 length is 12 residues. V was cut by 2 bases and J by 5 bases, with 6 bases left in between. The CDR3 spells CASSEQGYGYTF. As DNA, the CDR3 is TGCGCCAGCAGTGAGCAGGGGTATGGCTACACCTTC.